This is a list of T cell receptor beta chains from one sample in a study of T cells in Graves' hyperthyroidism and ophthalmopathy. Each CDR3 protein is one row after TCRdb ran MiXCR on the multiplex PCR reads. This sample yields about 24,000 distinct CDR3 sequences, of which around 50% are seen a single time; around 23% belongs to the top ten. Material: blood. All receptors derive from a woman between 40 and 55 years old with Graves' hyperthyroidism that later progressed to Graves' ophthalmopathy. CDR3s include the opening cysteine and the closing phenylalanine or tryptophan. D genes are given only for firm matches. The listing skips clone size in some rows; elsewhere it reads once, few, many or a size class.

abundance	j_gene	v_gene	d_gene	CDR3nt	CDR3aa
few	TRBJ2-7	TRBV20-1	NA	TGCAGTGCTGGGACTCGGGACAGTGGGTCCTACGAGCAGTACTTC	CSAGTRDSGSYEQYF
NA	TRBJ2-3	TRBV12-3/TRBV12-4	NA	TGTGCCAGCAGTGGCCGCACAGGCACAGATACGCAGTATTTT	CASSGRTGTDTQYF
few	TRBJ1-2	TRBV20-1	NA	TGCAGTGCTAGTGGAGGGCCAGCGGAGAACTATGGCTACACCTTC	CSASGGPAENYGYTF
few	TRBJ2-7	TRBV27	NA	TGTGCCACCTCCCCCAGTCTGGCGCCCGGGGGGCAGTACTTC	CATSPSLAPGGQYF
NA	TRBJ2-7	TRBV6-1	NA	TGTGCCAGCACCCCCGGCTACGAGCAGTACTTC	CASTPGYEQYF
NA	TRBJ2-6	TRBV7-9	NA	TGTGCCAGCAGCTTATTTCTGGCGAGTTACCCCTCTGGGGCCAACGTCCTGACTTTC	CASSLFLASYPSGANVLTF
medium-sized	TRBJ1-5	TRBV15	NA	TGTGCCACCAGCAGAGATCCGGGGCAAAGCAATCAGCCCCAGCATTTT	CATSRDPGQSNQPQHF
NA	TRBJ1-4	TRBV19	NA	TGTGCCAGTAGTAATCCGCTAGCAACTAATGAAAAACTGTTTTTT	CASSNPLATNEKLFF
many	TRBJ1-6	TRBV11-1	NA	TGTGCCAGCAGCTTAGAAGGCGGAAATTCACCCCTCCACTTT	CASSLEGGNSPLHF
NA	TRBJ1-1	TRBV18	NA	TGTGCCAGCTCACCGCGCGGGGTGAACACTGAAGCTTTCTTT	CASSPRGVNTEAFF
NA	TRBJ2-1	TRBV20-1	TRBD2	TGCAGTGCATCTAGCGGGAGATCCCGTGAGCAGTTCTTC	CSASSGRSREQFF
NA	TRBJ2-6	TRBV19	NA	TGTGCCAGTAGCCAAGGAGGGTGGGGGACTTGGGCCAACGTCCTGACTTTC	CASSQGGWGTWANVLTF
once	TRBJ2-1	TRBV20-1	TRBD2	TGCAGTGTCCGGACTAGCGGGAGGGCCAATGAGCAGTTCTTC	CSVRTSGRANEQFF
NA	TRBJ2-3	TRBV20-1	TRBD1	TGCAGTGCTAGGACGGTAGCCGGGACAGGCCTGAGCGACACGCAGTATTTT	CSARTVAGTGLSDTQYF
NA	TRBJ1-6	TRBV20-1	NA	TGCAGTGCTCTCACCGGGACACAAAATTCACCCCTCCACTTT	CSALTGTQNSPLHF
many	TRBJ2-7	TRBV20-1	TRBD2	TGCAGTGCACAGGGACTAGCGGGGGGACTTGCGTACGAGCAGTACTTC	CSAQGLAGGLAYEQYF
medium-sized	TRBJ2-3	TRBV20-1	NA	TGCAGTGCCCCAGCCCGGGAGAAAGGGGATACGCAGTATTTT	CSAPAREKGDTQYF
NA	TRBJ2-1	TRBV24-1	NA	TGTGCCAGCAGTGAAGATGTAGGTCGTAGTGAGCAGTTCTTC	CASSEDVGRSEQFF
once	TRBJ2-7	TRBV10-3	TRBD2	TGTGCCATCGGGACTAGCGGGAGCTCCTACGAGCAGTACTTC	CAIGTSGSSYEQYF